One sample yielded the 3 T cell receptor beta chains listed below, sequenced in a study of blood T cell repertoires in COVID-19. The repertoire was sequenced with immunoSEQ multiplex PCR; TCRdb's copy has only in-frame clones and lacks some. The data hold 250,000 or so clones, with 87% observed a single time. The sequencing input was PBMCs or T cells enriched from blood (not recorded which). The origin of the receptors is a man aged 30 to 39 who had recovered from COVID-19.

This sequence joins TRBV2 and TRBJ1-6; the D gene is possibly TRBD1 (5 bases). Trimming removed 3 bases from V and 9 bases from J, with 15 bases in between. This CDR3 is built from 15 residues. Germline V gene lookup returns CDR1 SNHLY and CDR2 FYNNEI. CDR3 in DNA: TGTGCCAGCAGTGAGACAGACGTGGGAGGTTCACCCCTCCACTTT. This codes for CASSETDVGGSPLHF.

The V gene is TRBV10-2, the J gene TRBJ1-1, with a possible D match to TRBD1 (5 bases). Germline V gene lookup returns CDR1 WSHSY and CDR2 SAAADI. The CDR3 loop spans 13 amino acids. V gave up 4 bases and J gave up 4 bases, with 10 bases separating them. The CDR3 is CASSVGGATEAFF. The CDR3 DNA reads TGCGCCAGCAGTGTCGGGGGAGCCACTGAAGCTTTCTTT.

This chain uses TRBV7-9 with TRBJ2-1; 7 bases agree with TRBD1. CDR1 is SEHNR, CDR2 FQNEAQ, per germline (reference sequence). Losses at the gene ends were 7 bases for V and 7 bases for J; bases not matched to a gene: 7. This CDR3 is built from 13 residues. This chain's CDR3 is CASNSGGRNEQFF. The CDR3 coding sequence is TGTGCCAGCAACTCAGGGGGTCGAAATGAGCAGTTCTTC.